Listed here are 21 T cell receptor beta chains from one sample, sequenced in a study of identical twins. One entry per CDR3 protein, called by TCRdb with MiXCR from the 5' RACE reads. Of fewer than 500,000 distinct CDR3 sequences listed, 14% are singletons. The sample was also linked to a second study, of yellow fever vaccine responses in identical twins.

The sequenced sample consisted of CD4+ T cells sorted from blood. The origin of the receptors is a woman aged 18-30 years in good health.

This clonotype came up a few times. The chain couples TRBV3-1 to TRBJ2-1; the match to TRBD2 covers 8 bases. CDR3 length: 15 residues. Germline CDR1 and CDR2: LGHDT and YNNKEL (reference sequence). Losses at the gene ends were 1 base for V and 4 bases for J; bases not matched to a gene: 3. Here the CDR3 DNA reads TGTGCCAGCAGCCAAGCTCGCGGGGGGTACAATGAGCAGTTCTTC. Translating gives CASSQARGGYNEQFF.

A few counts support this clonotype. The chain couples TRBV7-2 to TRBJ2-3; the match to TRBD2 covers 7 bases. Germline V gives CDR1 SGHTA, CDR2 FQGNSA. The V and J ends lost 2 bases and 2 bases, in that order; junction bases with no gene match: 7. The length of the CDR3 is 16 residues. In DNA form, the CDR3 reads TGTGCCAGCAGCTTATCCGGGACTACTTACACAGATACGCAGTATTTT. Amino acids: CASSLSGTTYTDTQYF.

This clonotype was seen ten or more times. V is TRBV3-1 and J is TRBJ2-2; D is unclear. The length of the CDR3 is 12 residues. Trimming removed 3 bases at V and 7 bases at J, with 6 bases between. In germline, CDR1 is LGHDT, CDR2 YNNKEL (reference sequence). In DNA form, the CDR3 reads TGTGCCAGCAGCCAGCCCGGCGGGGAGCTGTTTTTT. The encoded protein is CASSQPGGELFF.

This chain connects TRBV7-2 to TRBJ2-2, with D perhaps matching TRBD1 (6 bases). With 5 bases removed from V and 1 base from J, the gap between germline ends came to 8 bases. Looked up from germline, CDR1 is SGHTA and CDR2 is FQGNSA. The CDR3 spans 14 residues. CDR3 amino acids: CASSGTMNTGELFF. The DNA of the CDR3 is TGTGCCAGCAGCGGGACAATGAACACCGGGGAGCTGTTTTTT.

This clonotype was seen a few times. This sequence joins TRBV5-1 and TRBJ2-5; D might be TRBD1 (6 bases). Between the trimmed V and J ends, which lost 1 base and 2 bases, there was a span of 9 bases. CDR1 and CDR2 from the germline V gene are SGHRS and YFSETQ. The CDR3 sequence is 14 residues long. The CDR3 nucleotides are TGCGCCAGCAGCTTGCAGGGACATCAAGAGACCCAGTACTTC. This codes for CASSLQGHQETQYF.

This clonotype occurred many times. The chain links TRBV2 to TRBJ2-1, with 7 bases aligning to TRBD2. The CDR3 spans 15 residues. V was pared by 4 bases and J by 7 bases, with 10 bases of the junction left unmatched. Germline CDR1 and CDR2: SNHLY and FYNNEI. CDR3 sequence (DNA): TGTGCCAGCAGTGGGGCTAGCGGAACTGGGAATGAGCAGTTCTTC. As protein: CASSGASGTGNEQFF.

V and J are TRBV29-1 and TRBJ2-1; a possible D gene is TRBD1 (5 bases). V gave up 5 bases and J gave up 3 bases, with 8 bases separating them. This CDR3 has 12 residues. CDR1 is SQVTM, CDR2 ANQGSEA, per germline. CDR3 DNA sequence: TGCAGCGTTCAGACAGTCTACAATGAGCAGTTCTTC. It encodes CSVQTVYNEQFF.

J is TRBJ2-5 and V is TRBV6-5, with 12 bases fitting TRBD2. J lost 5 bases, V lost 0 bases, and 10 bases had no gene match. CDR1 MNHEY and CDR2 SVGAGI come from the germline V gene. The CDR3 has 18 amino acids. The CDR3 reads CASSYSSPSGGARETQYF. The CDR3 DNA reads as TGTGCCAGCAGTTACTCGTCTCCTAGCGGGGGGGCCCGGGAGACCCAGTACTTC.

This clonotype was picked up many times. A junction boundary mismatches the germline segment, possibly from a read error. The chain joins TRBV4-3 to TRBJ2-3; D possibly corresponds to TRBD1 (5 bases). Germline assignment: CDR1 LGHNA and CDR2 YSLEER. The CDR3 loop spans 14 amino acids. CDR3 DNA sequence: TGTGCCAGCAGCCGTAGGCAGGGAACAGATACGCAGTATTTT. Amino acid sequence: CASSRRQGTDTQYF.

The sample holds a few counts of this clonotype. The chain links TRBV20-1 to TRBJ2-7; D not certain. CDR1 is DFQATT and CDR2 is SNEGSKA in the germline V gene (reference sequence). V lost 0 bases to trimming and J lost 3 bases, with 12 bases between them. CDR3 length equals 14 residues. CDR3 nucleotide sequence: TGCAGTGCTAGAGATCAGGCGTCCATCTACGAGCAGTACTTC. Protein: CSARDQASIYEQYF.

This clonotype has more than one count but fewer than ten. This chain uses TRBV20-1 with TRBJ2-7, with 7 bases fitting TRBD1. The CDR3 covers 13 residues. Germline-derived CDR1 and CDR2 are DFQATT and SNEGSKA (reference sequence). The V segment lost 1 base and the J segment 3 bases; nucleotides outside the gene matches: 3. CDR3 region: CSARVGGFYEQYF. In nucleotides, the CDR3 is TGCAGTGCTAGAGTAGGGGGCTTCTACGAGCAGTACTTC.

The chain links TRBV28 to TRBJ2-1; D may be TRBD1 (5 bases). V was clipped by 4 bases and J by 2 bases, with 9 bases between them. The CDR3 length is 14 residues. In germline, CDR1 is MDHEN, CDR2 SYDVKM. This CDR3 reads CASSSGSTYNEQFF. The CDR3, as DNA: TGTGCCAGCAGTTCAGGGTCTACCTACAATGAGCAGTTCTTC.

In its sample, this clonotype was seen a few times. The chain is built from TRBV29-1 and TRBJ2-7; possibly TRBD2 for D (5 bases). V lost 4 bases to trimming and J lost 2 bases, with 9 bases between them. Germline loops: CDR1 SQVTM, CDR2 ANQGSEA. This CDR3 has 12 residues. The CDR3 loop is CSVADSTYEQYF. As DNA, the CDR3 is TGCAGCGTTGCGGACTCGACCTACGAGCAGTACTTC.

The CDR3 loop reads CASSYSRLAGIEQFF. CDR3 sequence (DNA): TGTGCCAGCAGTTACTCGCGACTAGCGGGAATTGAGCAGTTCTTC. V is TRBV6-5 and J is TRBJ2-1; 11 bases agree with TRBD2. The J segment lost 9 bases and the V segment lost 0 bases, leaving 4 bases of the junction unmatched. Germline values: CDR1 MNHEY, CDR2 SVGAGI. The CDR3 covers 15 residues.

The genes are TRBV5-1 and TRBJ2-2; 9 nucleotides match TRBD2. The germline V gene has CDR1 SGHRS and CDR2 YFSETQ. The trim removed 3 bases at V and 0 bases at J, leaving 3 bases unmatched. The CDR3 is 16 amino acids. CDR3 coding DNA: TGCGCCAGCAGCTCCCTAGCGGGGACGAACACCGGGGAGCTGTTTTTT. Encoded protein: CASSSLAGTNTGELFF.

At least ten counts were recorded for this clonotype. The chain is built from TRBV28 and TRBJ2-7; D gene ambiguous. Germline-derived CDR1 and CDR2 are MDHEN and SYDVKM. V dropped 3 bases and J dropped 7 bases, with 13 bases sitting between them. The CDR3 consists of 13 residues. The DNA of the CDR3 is TGTGCCAGCAGTTTGGCTGGGTTGAGGGAGCAGTACTTC. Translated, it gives CASSLAGLREQYF.

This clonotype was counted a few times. The CDR3 region has the DNA TGTGCCAGCAGCCCCCGAAGGGAGGGGGTGGAGACCCAGTACTTC. Protein product: CASSPRREGVETQYF. This rearrangement joins TRBV11-2 to TRBJ2-5, with D possibly matching TRBD2 (7 bases). With 5 bases removed from V and 5 bases from J, the gap between germline ends came to 18 bases. The CDR3 has 15 residues. Germline V gives CDR1 SGHAT, CDR2 FQNNGV.

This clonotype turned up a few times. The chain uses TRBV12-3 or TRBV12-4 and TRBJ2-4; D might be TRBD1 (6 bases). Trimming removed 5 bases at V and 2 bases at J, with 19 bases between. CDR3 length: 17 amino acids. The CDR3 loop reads CASSNIQGFSTKNIQYF. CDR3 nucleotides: TGTGCCAGCAGTAACATACAGGGTTTTTCTACCAAAAACATTCAGTACTTC.

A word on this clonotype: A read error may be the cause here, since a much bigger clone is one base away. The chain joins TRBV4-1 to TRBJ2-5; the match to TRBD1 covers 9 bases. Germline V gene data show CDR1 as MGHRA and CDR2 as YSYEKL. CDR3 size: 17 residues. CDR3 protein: CACSLLDRGVERETQYF. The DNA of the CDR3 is TGCGCCTGCAGCCTCCTGGACAGGGGCGTCGAGAGAGAGACCCAGTACTTC.

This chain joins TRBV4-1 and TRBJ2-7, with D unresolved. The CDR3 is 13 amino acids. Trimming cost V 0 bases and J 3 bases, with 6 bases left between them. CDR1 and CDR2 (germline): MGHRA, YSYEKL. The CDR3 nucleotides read TGCGCCAGCAGCCAAGAAACTATCTACGAGCAGTACTTC. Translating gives CASSQETIYEQYF.

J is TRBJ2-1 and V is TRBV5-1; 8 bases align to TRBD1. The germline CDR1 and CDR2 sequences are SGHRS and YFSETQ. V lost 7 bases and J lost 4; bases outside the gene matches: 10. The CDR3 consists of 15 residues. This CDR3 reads CASAGQGLSYNEQFF. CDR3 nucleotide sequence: TGCGCCAGCGCCGGACAGGGTCTATCTTACAATGAGCAGTTCTTC. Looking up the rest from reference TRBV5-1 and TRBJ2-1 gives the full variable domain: KAGVTQTPRYLIKTRGQQVTLSCSPISGHRSVSWYQQTPGQGLQFLFEYFSETQRNKGNFPGRFSGRQFSNSRSEMNVSTLELGDSALYLCASAGQGLSYNEQFFGPGTRLTVL.